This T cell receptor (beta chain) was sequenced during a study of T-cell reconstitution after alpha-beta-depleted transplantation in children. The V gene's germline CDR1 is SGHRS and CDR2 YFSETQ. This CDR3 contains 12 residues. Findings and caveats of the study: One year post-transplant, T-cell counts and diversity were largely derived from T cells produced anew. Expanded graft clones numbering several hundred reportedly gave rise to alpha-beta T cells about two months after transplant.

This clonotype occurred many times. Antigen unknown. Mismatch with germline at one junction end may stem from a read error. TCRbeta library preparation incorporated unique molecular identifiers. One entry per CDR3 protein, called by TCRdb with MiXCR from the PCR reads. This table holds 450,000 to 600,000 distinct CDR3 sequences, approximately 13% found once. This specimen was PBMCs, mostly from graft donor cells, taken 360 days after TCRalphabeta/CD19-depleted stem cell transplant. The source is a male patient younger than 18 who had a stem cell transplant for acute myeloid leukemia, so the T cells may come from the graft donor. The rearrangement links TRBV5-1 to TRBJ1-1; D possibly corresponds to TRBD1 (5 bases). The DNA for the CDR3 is TGTGCCAGCAGTTTTCAGGGCACTGAAGCTTTCTTT. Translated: CASSFQGTEAFF. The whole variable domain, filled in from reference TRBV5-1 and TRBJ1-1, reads KAGVTQTPRYLIKTRGQQVTLSCSPISGHRSVSWYQQTPGQGLQFLFEYFSETQRNKGNFPGRFSGRQFSNSRSEMNVSTLELGDSALYLCASSFQGTEAFFGQGTRLTVV.